The T cell receptor beta chain described here comes from a study of cytomegalovirus exposure and HLA in healthy donors. Study at large: The Caucasian-associated ancestry cluster contained about 80% of the 300 to 400 genotyped donors.

Germline CDR1 SQVTM, CDR2 ANQGSEA. The CDR3 length is 15 residues. J was trimmed by 4 bases and V by 5 bases; bases with no gene match: 13. Regarding this clone: Antigen specificity is unknown.

The PCR employed 60 Vbeta primers together with 13 Jbeta primers. Only in-frame clones appear in the TCRdb table, and some are missing; sequencing was by immunoSEQ multiplex PCR. The sample shows 200,000 or so clones, roughly 84% of them seen only once. Points from the study as a whole: Despite most TCR sequences being rare, some public TCRs occurred in many donors. Approximately 160 TCR beta chains were listed as cytomegalovirus-associated.

The TCR originated in a boy younger than 18 in good health and CMV-seronegative. This rearrangement joins TRBV29-1 to TRBJ1-1, with 7 bases fitting TRBD1. The material sequenced was PBMCs. CDR3 bases: TGCAGCGTTCTTGACAGGGACCTTAGGGGCACTGAAGCTTTCTTT. Translating it yields CSVLDRDLRGTEAFF. Full variable domain (missing parts from reference TRBV29-1 and TRBJ1-1): SAVISQKPSRDICQRGTSLTIQCQVDSQVTMMFWYRQQPGQSLTLIATANQGSEATYESGFVIDKFPISRPNLTFSTLTVSNMSPEDSSIYLCSVLDRDLRGTEAFFGQGTRLTVV.